Shown below are 19 T cell receptor beta chains from a single sample sequenced in a study of T-cell reconstitution after alpha-beta-depleted transplantation in children. During its preparation, the TCRbeta library received unique molecular identifiers. TCRdb reprocessed the PCR reads with MiXCR, giving one entry per CDR3 protein. This sample has about 610,000 distinct CDR3 sequences, with roughly a tenth found just once. The specimen was PBMCs from the stem cell graft donor, collected from the stem cell graft. These receptors all stem from a human donor who donated a stem cell graft to a child with acute myeloid leukemia.

Many counts were recorded for this clonotype. The V and J genes are TRBV5-1 and TRBJ2-5, with TRBD2 matching 11 bases. The ends lost 7 bases at V and 5 bases at J; junction bases unmatched: 7. CDR1 and CDR2 (germline): SGHRS, YFSETQ. The CDR3 length is 14 residues. CDR3 bases: TGCGCCAGCCTCAAACTAGCGGGAGATGAGACCCAGTACTTC. Its translation is CASLKLAGDETQYF.

The CDR3, as DNA: TGCGCCAGCAGCTTGGCCCTCCGCGGGGTTCCCTACGAGCAGTACTTC. This translates into CASSLALRGVPYEQYF. This rearrangement joins TRBV5-1 to TRBJ2-7, with D perhaps TRBD2 (6 bases). The CDR3 has 16 amino acids. Germline V gene lookup returns CDR1 SGHRS and CDR2 YFSETQ. V lost 0 bases and J lost 2, with 15 bases in between.

This clonotype was counted between two and nine times. This chain connects TRBV12-3 or TRBV12-4 to TRBJ1-6; D unclear. The CDR3 totals 13 residues. Trimming left V 1 base short and J 10 bases short, with 8 bases between. The CDR3 nucleotides read TGTGCCAGCAGTTTAGGGGCTGGATCACCCCTCCACTTT. Translation: CASSLGAGSPLHF.

This clonotype was found a few times. CDR3 coding DNA: TGTGCCAGCACCCTAAGTAGCGGGAGTGACGAGCAGTACTTC. Translating it yields CASTLSSGSDEQYF. The V call is TRBV5-6, the J call TRBJ2-7, with 9 bases aligning to TRBD2. J gave up 5 bases and V 6 bases, and 9 bases lay outside the gene matches. This CDR3 region has 14 residues. Germline lookup yields CDR1 SGHDT and CDR2 YYEEEE.

This clonotype has at least ten counts. The chain is built from TRBV20-1 and TRBJ2-2; D perhaps matches TRBD1 (6 bases). The germline V and J ends were trimmed by 6 bases and 2 bases, with 16 bases remaining between them. CDR1 is DFQATT, CDR2 SNEGSKA, per germline (reference sequence). This CDR3 has 15 amino acids. The CDR3 DNA reads TGCAGTGCCCGGACAGCCCGACTAAACACCGGGGAGCTGTTTTTT. Amino acids: CSARTARLNTGELFF.

This clonotype was recorded many times. The chain combines TRBV12-3 or TRBV12-4 with TRBJ1-5; 9 bases fit TRBD1. This CDR3 contains 15 residues. Germline trimming cut 7 bases from V and 7 bases from J; bases unmatched to any gene: 11. The CDR3, as DNA: TGTGCCAGCATCCCCGGGACAGGGACAGGACAGCCCCAGCATTTT. Its translation is CASIPGTGTGQPQHF.

The chain couples TRBV20-1 to TRBJ2-5; 7 bases agree with TRBD1. Germline V gene lookup returns CDR1 DFQATT and CDR2 SNEGSKA (reference sequence). The CDR3 runs 14 residues. The ends lost 4 bases at V and 2 bases at J; junction bases unmatched: 7. The CDR3 bases are TGCAGTGCTATCCGGGACAGAAAACAAGAGACCCAGTACTTC. This gives the protein CSAIRDRKQETQYF.

This clonotype was seen more than once but under ten times. V is TRBV29-1 and J is TRBJ1-5; D ambiguous. This CDR3 region has 13 residues. V shed 0 bases and J shed 6 bases, with 9 bases lying between them. Germline V lookup: CDR1 SQVTM, CDR2 ANQGSEA. CDR3 in amino acids: CSVEDTVGQPQHF. DNA for the CDR3: TGCAGCGTTGAAGATACGGTGGGTCAGCCCCAGCATTTT.

In this sample, this clonotype turned up many times. The genes are TRBV7-2 and TRBJ2-1; 8 nucleotides agree with TRBD2. The V segment lost 4 bases and the J segment 6 bases; nucleotides outside the gene matches: 5. The germline CDR1 and CDR2 sequences are SGHTA and FQGNSA. The CDR3 is made up of 14 amino acids. CDR3 region: CASSSAGEGNEQFF. CDR3 sequence (DNA): TGTGCCAGCAGCTCAGCGGGAGAGGGCAATGAGCAGTTCTTC.

This clonotype was counted ten times or more. The V gene is TRBV24-1, the J gene TRBJ1-2; D gene ambiguous. CDR3 length: 14 residues. Germline V gives CDR1 KGHDR, CDR2 SFDVKD. V lost 3 bases to trimming and J lost 4 bases, with 11 bases between them. This chain's CDR3 is CATSDGSGAYGYTF. CDR3 sequence (DNA): TGTGCCACCAGTGATGGTTCAGGTGCCTATGGCTACACCTTC.

The table lists this clonotype with many counts. The V call is TRBV6-1, the J call TRBJ2-7, with 11 bases identical to TRBD2. CDR1 and CDR2 from the germline V gene are MNHNS and SASEGT. Trimming removed 6 bases from V and 7 bases from J; junction bases left unmatched: 11. This CDR3 contains 15 residues. The CDR3 bases are TGTGCCAGCAGCGACGTGGGACTAGCGGAGGAGGAGCAGTACTTC. Translation gives CASSDVGLAEEEQYF.

This chain uses TRBV5-4 with TRBJ2-5; tentative D call: TRBD2 (5 bases). Germline V gene data show CDR1 as SGHNT and CDR2 as YYREEE (reference sequence). The length of the CDR3 is 13 residues. Trimming cost V 3 bases and J 5 bases, with 11 bases left between them. The CDR3 DNA follows: TGTGCCAGCAGCTGGACTTTGGAGGAGACCCAGTACTTC. Its translation: CASSWTLEETQYF.

About this clonotype itself: Its ends do not fully match the called genes, so a read error is possible. V gene TRBV14 combines with J gene TRBJ2-1; 10 bases are a match to TRBD2. This CDR3 region has 13 residues. Germline CDR1 is SGHDN and CDR2 is FVKESK. This CDR3 is CATSGRAVNEQFF. CDR3 coding DNA: TGTGCCACCAGCGGGAGGGCGGTCAATGAGCAGTTCTTC.

V is TRBV7-8 and J is TRBJ2-3; weak D call: TRBD2 (6 bases). Between the trimmed V and J ends, which lost 5 bases and 1 base, there was a span of 13 bases. This CDR3 has 15 residues. Germline lookup yields CDR1 SGHVS and CDR2 FQNEAQ. The DNA for the CDR3 is TGTGCCAGCAGCGCAACCGGGACTGGCACAGATACGCAGTATTTT. The encoded protein is CASSATGTGTDTQYF.

This clonotype was recorded at least ten times. The V and J genes are TRBV29-1 and TRBJ2-5, with 10 nucleotides matching TRBD1. The V gene's germline CDR1 is SQVTM and CDR2 ANQGSEA. Trimming removed 7 bases from V and 5 bases from J; junction bases left unmatched: 7. This CDR3 is 13 amino acids long. CDR3 sequence: CSAPGQGLETQYF. The CDR3 DNA reads as TGCAGCGCCCCGGGACAGGGGTTGGAGACCCAGTACTTC.

The chain has TRBV7-6 and TRBJ2-7, with 15 positions matching TRBD2. This CDR3 spans 22 amino acids. Germline loops: CDR1 SGHVS, CDR2 FNYEAQ. Trimming cost V 4 bases and J 4 bases; bases outside gene matches: 23. Here the CDR3 reads CASSSNEVGLAGGRVGSYEQYF. The CDR3 DNA sequence: TGTGCCAGCAGCTCGAACGAGGTCGGACTAGCGGGAGGGCGAGTGGGTTCTTACGAGCAGTACTTC.

The V call is TRBV7-8, the J call TRBJ2-1; D gene uncertain. Germline values: CDR1 SGHVS, CDR2 FQNEAQ. The V and J ends lost 5 bases and 8 bases respectively, with 16 bases between them. This CDR3 spans 14 amino acids. The CDR3 is CASSLVWVGDEQFF. For the CDR3, the DNA is TGTGCCAGCAGCCTCGTCTGGGTTGGGGATGAGCAGTTCTTC.

This chain connects TRBV20-1 to TRBJ1-2; D is perhaps TRBD1 (6 bases). Looked up from germline, CDR1 is DFQATT and CDR2 is SNEGSKA (reference sequence). Trimming pared 3 bases from V and 2 bases from J, leaving 10 bases between. The CDR3 extends over 13 amino acids. For the CDR3, the DNA is TGCAGTGCTAGTGGACAGTCAAACTATGGCTACACCTTC. The encoded protein is CSASGQSNYGYTF.

The sample holds many counts of this clonotype. This rearrangement joins TRBV4-3 to TRBJ2-1, with 9 nucleotides matching TRBD2. With V trimmed by 1 base and J by 6 bases, 7 bases remained unmatched. CDR3 size: 16 residues. Germline-derived CDR1 and CDR2 are LGHNA and YSLEER. The CDR3 loop is CASSQGASGRLNEQFF. The CDR3 nucleotides are TGCGCCAGCAGCCAAGGAGCCAGCGGGAGGCTCAATGAGCAGTTCTTC.